This T cell receptor beta chain was documented in a study of Ad26.COV2.S vaccination and SARS-CoV-2 variants. This clone appeared once. The V gene's germline CDR1 is SEHNR and CDR2 FQNEAQ (reference sequence). This CDR3 has 18 residues. V lost 5 bases and J lost 5; bases outside the gene matches: 15. Repertoires were generated with immunoSEQ multiplex PCR, while TCRdb's copy carries only in-frame clones and drops some. This repertoire shows tens of thousands of clones, roughly 83% found once; its top ten account for less than 50%. The chain couples TRBV7-9 to TRBJ1-2; TRBD1 agrees at 12 bases. The sample consisted of peripheral blood, taken after recovery from COVID-19. The source of this sequence is a human donor who had recovered from COVID-19. The CDR3 sequence: CASSTEGTGGALGYGYTF. The CDR3 DNA sequence: TGTGCCAGCAGCACCGAAGGGACAGGGGGCGCATTGGGGTATGGCTACACCTTC.